In its sample, the clone carrying this T cell receptor beta chain was seen a few times. No antigen is known for it. Sequencing was performed with immunoSEQ multiplex PCR; in TCRdb, only in-frame clones are kept and a portion is missing. The repertoire holds 32,000 or so clones, with around 90% as singletons. This specimen belongs to a study of T cells after posttransplantation cyclophosphamide. Findings and limits, study-wide: Later post-transplant blood repertoires were often dominated by donor CD8+ memory clones. Tissue-infiltrating T cells from skin or gut overlapped little with blood T cells.

Sample: PBMCs. This TCR was sampled from a woman aged 40-49 years with a blood cancer, CMV-positive, and with a related stem cell donor.

The CDR3 sequence: CASSLTGTGATTGELFF. The CDR3, as DNA: TGTGCCAGCAGCTTAACTGGTACAGGGGCGACCACCGGGGAGCTGTTTTTT. The chain couples TRBV7-3 to TRBJ2-2, with TRBD1 matching 7 bases. The CDR3 totals 17 residues. With 0 bases clipped from V and 4 bases from J, the junction kept 8 bases outside the gene matches. Per germline, CDR1 SGHTA and CDR2 FQGTGA. Using reference TRBV7-3 and TRBJ2-2 for the parts outside the CDR3, the full variable domain is GAGVSQTPSNKVTEKGKYVELRCDPISGHTALYWYRQSLGQGPEFLIYFQGTGAADDSGLPNDRFFAVRPEGSVSTLKIQRTERGDSAVYLCASSLTGTGATTGELFFGEGSRLTVL.